This T cell receptor beta chain was documented in a study of blood T cell dynamics during melanoma immunotherapy. As for the study in general: Standard first-line treatment here was pembrolizumab or nivolumab plus ipilimumab in metastatic melanoma.

Documented time point: pre-treatment baseline. Sampling occurred pretreatment (T0) and at week 3 (W3), after cycle one of checkpoint blockade. Prior systemic cancer therapy, immunosuppressant use and other active malignancies excluded patients. Germline V gene data show CDR1 as SNHLY and CDR2 as FYNNEI. The CDR3 sequence is 13 residues long. V lost 8 bases and J lost 1, with 11 bases in between. Every bulk PBMC sample received the same 350 ng of DNA. Here immunoSEQ multiplex PCR was the method, and the copy in TCRdb shows in-frame clones only, minus some. Of 5,500 to 6,500 clones listed, 87% are singletons.

The rearrangement uses TRBV2 and TRBJ1-1; D is possibly TRBD1 (5 bases). This specimen was blood, taken from a patient treated with checkpoint blockade. The receptor comes from a human donor with melanoma. The CDR3 DNA sequence: TGTGCCAGCTCTTCTGGGGGGAACACTGAAGCTTTCTTT. Its translation: CASSSGGNTEAFF.